This TCR beta chain derives from a study of lymphopenia after photon versus proton radiotherapy. Sequencing was performed with immunoSEQ multiplex PCR; in TCRdb, only in-frame clones are kept and a portion is missing. Among over 20,000 clones, around four fifths were seen once, and the ten largest hold more than 3%. V was trimmed by 0 bases and J by 7 bases, leaving 13 bases between them. The CDR3 consists of 14 residues. The V gene's germline CDR1 is SGHTS and CDR2 YDEGEE. Details on this clone: Its cognate antigen is unknown.

Study results and caveats: After lymphocyte nadir, photon-treated repertoires showed oligoclonal expansion, especially CD8+ Temra. Better survival with proton therapy was suggested as possible, not demonstrated.

The TCR sequence derives from a woman between 50 and 59 years old with pancreatic cancer. The chain has TRBV5-8 and TRBJ1-2; unclear D gene. The source was peripheral blood, collected from a patient treated with photon-based radiotherapy. The CDR3 sequence is CASSLGRGWAGYTF. The CDR3, as DNA: TGTGCCAGCAGCTTGGGACGTGGATGGGCTGGCTACACCTTC.